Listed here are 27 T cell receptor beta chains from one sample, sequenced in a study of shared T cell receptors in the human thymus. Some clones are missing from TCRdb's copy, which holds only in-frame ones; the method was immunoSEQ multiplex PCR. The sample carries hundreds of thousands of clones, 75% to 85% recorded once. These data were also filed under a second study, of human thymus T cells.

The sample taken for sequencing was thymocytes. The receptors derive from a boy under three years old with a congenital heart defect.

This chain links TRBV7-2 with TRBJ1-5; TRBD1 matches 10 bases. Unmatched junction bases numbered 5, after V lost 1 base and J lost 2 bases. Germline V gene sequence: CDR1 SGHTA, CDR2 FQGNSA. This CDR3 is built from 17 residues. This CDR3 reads CASSLGNGTGGNQPQHF. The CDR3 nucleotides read TGTGCCAGCAGCTTAGGTAATGGGACAGGGGGCAATCAGCCCCAGCATTTT.

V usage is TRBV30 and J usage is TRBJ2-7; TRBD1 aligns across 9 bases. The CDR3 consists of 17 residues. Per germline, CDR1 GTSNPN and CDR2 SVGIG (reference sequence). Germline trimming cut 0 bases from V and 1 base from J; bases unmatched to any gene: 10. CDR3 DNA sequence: TGTGCCTGGAGTGTATTAACGGGGACAGGGTGGTCCTACGAGCAGTACTTC. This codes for CAWSVLTGTGWSYEQYF.

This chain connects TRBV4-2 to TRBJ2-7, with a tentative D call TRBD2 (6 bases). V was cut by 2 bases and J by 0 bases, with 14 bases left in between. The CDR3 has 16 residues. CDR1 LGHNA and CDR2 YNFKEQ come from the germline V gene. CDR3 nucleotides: TGTGCCAGCAGCCAAAATCGGCGGGGAAACTCCTACGAGCAGTACTTC. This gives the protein CASSQNRRGNSYEQYF.

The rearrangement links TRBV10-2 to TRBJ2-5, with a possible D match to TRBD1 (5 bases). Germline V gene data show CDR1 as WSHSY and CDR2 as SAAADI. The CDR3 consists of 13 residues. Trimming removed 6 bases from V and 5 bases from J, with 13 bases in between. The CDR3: CASRPRVVETQYF. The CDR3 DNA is TGCGCCAGCAGACCCAGGGTCGTGGAGACCCAGTACTTC.

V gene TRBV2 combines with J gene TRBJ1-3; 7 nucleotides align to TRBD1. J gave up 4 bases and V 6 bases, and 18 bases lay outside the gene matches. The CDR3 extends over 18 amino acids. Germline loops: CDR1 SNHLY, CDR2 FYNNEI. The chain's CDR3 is CASSPGQRPPGRGNTIYF. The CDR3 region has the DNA TGTGCCAGCAGCCCGGGACAGCGACCCCCGGGCCGGGGAAACACCATATATTTT.

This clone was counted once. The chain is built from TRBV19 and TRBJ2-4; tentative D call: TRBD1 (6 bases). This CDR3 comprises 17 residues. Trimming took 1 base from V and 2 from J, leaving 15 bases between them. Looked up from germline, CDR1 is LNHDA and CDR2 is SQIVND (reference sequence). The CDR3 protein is CASSIGGPGESKNIQYF. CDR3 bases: TGTGCCAGTAGTATAGGGGGGCCAGGGGAGTCCAAAAACATTCAGTACTTC.

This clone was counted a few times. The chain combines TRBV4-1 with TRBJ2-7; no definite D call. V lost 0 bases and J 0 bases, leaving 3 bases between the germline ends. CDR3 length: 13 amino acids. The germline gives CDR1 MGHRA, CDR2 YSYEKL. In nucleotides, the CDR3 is TGCGCCAGCAGCCAAGATAGCTCCTACGAGCAGTACTTC. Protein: CASSQDSSYEQYF.

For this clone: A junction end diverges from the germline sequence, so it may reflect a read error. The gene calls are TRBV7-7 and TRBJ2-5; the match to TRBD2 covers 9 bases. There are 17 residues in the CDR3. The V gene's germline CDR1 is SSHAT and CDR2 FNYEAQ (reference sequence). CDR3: CASSSWVAGDDEETQYF. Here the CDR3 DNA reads TGTGCTAGCAGCTCGTGGGTAGCGGGAGATGACGAAGAGACCCAGTACTTC.

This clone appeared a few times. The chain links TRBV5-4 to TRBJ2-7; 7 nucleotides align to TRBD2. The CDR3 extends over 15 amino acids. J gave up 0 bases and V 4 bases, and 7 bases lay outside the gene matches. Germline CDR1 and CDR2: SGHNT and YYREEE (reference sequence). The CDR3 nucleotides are TGTGCCAGCAGCCTGGGGGGGGGTTACTCCTACGAGCAGTACTTC. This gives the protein CASSLGGGYSYEQYF.

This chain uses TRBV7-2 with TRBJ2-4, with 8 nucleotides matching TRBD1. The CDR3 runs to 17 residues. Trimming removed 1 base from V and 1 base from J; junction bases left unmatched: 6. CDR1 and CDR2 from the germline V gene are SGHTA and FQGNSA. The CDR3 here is CASSLVGQGAAKNIQYF. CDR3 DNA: TGTGCCAGCAGCTTAGTAGGGCAGGGGGCGGCCAAAAACATTCAGTACTTC. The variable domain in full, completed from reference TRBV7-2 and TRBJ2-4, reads GAGVSQSPSNKVTEKGKDVELRCDPISGHTALYWYRQSLGQGLEFLIYFQGNSAPDKSGLPSDRFSAERTGGSVSTLTIQRTQQEDSAVYLCASSLVGQGAAKNIQYFGAGTRLSVL.

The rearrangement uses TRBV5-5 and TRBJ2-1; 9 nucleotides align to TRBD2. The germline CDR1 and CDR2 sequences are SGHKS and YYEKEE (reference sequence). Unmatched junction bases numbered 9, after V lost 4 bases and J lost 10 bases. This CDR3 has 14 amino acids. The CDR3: CASSPSGVKGEQFF. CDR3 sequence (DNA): TGTGCCAGCAGCCCTAGCGGGGTAAAAGGGGAGCAGTTCTTC.

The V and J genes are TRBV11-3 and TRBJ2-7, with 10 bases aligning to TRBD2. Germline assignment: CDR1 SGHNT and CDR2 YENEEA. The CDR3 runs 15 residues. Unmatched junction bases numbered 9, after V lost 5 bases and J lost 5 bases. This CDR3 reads CASSLAGDPRHEQYF. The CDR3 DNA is TGTGCCAGCAGCCTAGCGGGAGACCCTCGACACGAGCAGTACTTC.

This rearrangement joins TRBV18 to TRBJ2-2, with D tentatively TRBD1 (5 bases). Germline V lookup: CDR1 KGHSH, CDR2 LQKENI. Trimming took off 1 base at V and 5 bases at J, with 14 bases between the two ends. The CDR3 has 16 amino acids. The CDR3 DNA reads TGTGCCAGCTCACCACGGACAACAAATTCAACCGGGGAGCTGTTTTTT. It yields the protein CASSPRTTNSTGELFF.

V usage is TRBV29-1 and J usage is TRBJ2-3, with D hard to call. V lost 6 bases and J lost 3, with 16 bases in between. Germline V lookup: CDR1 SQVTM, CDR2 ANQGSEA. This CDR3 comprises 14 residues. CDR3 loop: CSVRRPDATDTQYF. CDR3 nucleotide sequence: TGCAGCGTCCGTCGTCCCGATGCGACAGATACGCAGTATTTT.

This chain's CDR3 is CASRLTGSYEQYF. The DNA for the CDR3 is TGTGCCAGCAGGCTGACAGGGTCCTACGAGCAGTACTTC. The V gene is TRBV6-5, the J gene TRBJ2-7, with 7 bases aligning to TRBD1. Germline V gene sequence: CDR1 MNHEY, CDR2 SVGAGI. This CDR3 is built from 13 residues. With 6 bases clipped from V and 1 base from J, the junction kept 3 bases outside the gene matches.

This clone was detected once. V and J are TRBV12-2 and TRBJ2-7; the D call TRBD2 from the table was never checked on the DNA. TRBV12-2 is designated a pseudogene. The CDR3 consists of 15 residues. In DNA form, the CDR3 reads TGTGCAAGTCGCTTAGTGCCTAGAAGCTCCTACGAGCAGTACTTC. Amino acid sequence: CASRLVPRSSYEQYF.

The CDR3 region has the DNA TGCGCCAGCAGTCAATCAGGGTCGGGGATCGATGCTTCCCAAAACATTCAGTACTTC. Protein sequence: CASSQSGSGIDASQNIQYF. The chain links TRBV23-1 to TRBJ2-4, with D possibly TRBD2 on 5 matching bases. TRBV23-1 falls under the ORF class, with uncertain function. This CDR3 region has 19 residues. Deletions cut 0 bases from V and 5 bases from J, with 23 bases between.

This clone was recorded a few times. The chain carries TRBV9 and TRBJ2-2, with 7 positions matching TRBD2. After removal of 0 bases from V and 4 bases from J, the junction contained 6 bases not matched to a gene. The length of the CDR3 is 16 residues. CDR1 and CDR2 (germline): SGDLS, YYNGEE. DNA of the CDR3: TGTGCCAGCAGCGTAGGATGGACTAGTCCCACCGGGGAGCTGTTTTTT. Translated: CASSVGWTSPTGELFF.

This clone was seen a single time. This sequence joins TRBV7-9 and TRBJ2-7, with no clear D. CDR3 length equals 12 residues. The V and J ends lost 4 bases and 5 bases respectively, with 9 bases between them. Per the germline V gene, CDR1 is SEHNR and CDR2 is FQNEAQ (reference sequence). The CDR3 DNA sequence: TGTGCCAGCAGCTCCCCCCCCGACGAGCAGTACTTC. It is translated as CASSSPPDEQYF.

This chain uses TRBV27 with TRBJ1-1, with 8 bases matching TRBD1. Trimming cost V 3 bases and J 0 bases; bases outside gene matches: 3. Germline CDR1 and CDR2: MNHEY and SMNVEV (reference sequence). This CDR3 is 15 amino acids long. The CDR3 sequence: CASSFRGQMNTEAFF. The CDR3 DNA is TGTGCCAGCAGTTTCAGGGGGCAAATGAACACTGAAGCTTTCTTT.

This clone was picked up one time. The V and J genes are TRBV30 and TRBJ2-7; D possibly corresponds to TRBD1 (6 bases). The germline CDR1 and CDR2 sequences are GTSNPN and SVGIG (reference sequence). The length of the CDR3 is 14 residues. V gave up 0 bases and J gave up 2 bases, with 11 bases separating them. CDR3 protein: CAWSVPPGAYEQYF. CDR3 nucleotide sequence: TGTGCCTGGAGTGTACCCCCAGGGGCCTACGAGCAGTACTTC.

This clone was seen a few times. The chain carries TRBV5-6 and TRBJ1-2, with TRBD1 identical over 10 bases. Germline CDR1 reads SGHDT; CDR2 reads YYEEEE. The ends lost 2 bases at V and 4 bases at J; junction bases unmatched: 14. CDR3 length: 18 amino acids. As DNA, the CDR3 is TGTGCCAGCAGCTTAAGAGGGGGTGCGACAGGGGGCGGCTATGGCTACACCTTC. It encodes CASSLRGGATGGGYGYTF. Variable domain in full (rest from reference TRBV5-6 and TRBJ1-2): DAGVTQSPTHLIKTRGQQVTLRCSPKSGHDTVSWYQQALGQGPQFIFQYYEEEERQRGNFPDRFSGHQFPNYSSELNVNALLLGDSALYLCASSLRGGATGGGYGYTFGSGTRLTVV.

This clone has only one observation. The DNA for the CDR3 is TGTGCCAGCAGTATACCGGGACTAGCGGGAGGGCCCTCAGTGAATGAGCAGTTCTTC. Protein sequence: CASSIPGLAGGPSVNEQFF. The chain is built from TRBV28 and TRBJ2-1, with 16 bases lining up with TRBD2. The CDR3 loop spans 19 amino acids. V shed 5 bases and J 7 bases; nucleotides not matched to a gene: 14. Germline loops: CDR1 MDHEN, CDR2 SYDVKM.

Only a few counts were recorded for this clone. CDR3 coding DNA: TGTGCCAGTAGTATAGGGCCCCGGACAGGGGGCACGTTTGCAACTAATGAAAAACTGTTTTTT. This codes for CASSIGPRTGGTFATNEKLFF. This rearrangement joins TRBV19 to TRBJ1-4, with TRBD1 matching 11 bases. This CDR3 has 21 residues. V gave up 1 base and J gave up 0 bases; unmatched junction bases: 13. Per the germline V gene, CDR1 is LNHDA and CDR2 is SQIVND (reference sequence).

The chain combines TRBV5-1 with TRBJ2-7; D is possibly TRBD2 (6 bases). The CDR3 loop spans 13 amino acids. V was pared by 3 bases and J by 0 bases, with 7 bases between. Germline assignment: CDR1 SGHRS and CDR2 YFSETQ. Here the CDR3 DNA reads TGCGCCAGCAGCTGGGAGGACTCCTACGAGCAGTACTTC. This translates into CASSWEDSYEQYF.

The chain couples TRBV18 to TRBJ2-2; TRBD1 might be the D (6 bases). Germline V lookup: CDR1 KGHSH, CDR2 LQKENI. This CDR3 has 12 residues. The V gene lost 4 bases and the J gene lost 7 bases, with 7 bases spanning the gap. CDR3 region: CASSQGDGELFF. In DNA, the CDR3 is TGTGCCAGCTCACAGGGGGACGGGGAGCTGTTTTTT.

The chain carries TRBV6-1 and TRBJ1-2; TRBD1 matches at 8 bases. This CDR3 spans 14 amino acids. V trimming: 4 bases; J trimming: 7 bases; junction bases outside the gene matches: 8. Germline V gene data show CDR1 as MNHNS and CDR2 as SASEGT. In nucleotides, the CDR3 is TGTGCCAGCAGTGTAAGAGGACAGGGATCTGGCTACACCTTC. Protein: CASSVRGQGSGYTF.